This section outlines one T cell receptor beta chain sequence together with its context. Its antigen is unknown. Germline CDR1 reads SGHRS; CDR2 reads YFSETQ. Trimming stripped 3 bases from V and 5 bases from J, with 14 bases between. The CDR3 contains 14 residues. The data stem from a study of regulatory T cells in long-lasting Graves disease. Study-level points and caveats: The study found lower TCR diversity in persistent Graves' patients than in newly diagnosed ones. There was favoring of TRBV28, TRBJ1-2 and TRBJ2-5 in persistent disease.

Time point meaning: persistent/refractory GD, antithyroid drugs over 5 years with positive TRAb. RNA extracted from PBMCs served as the sequencing template. Arm-PCR with iRepertoire HTBI primers amplified the CDR3 regions for these TCR beta libraries. As originally analysed: The samples yielded fewer than 75 TRBV and more than twelve TRBJ segments. MiXCR was run by TCRdb on the multiplex PCR reads, yielding one entry per CDR3 protein. TCRdb's processing, not the authors', yielded these V and J calls. The sample lists 390,000 or so distinct CDR3 sequences; about 23% were seen once. The chain combines TRBV5-1 with TRBJ1-1; D is ambiguous. This sequence originates from a woman in her forties with Graves disease. Sequenced material: peripheral blood mononuclear cells (PBMCs), taken when the disease was refractory, from a patient treated with antithyroid drugs. Here the CDR3 reads CASSSGVSGTEAFF. The CDR3, as DNA: TGCGCCAGCAGCTCGGGAGTCTCGGGGACTGAAGCTTTCTTT.